Below are 18 T cell receptor beta chains sequenced from a single sample in a study of cytomegalovirus exposure and HLA in healthy donors. Both 60 Vbeta primers and 13 Jbeta primers went into the PCR. Libraries were prepared by immunoSEQ multiplex PCR; TCRdb keeps only in-frame clonotypes and omits some of them. Of about 120,000 clones in the sample, about 68% were seen once. The material sequenced was PBMCs. The receptors originated from a woman aged 40 to 49 in good health and CMV-seropositive.

This clone has more than one count but fewer than ten. The chain combines TRBV6-5 with TRBJ1-1, with D tentatively TRBD1 (6 bases). V was trimmed by 4 bases and J by 8 bases, leaving 14 bases between them. CDR1 is MNHEY, CDR2 SVGAGI, per germline. There are 13 residues in the CDR3. The CDR3 bases are TGTGCCAGCAGTTTCACTCAGGGGACAGAAGCTTTCTTT. It codes for CASSFTQGTEAFF.

This chain links TRBV7-9 with TRBJ1-1; D is ambiguous. CDR3 length: 11 residues. V lost 3 bases and J lost 7, with 6 bases in between. Per germline, CDR1 SEHNR and CDR2 FQNEAQ (reference sequence). CDR3 bases: TGTGCCAGCAGCTTGGGCCGTGAAGCTTTCTTT. It translates to CASSLGREAFF.

This clone has more than one count but fewer than ten. The chain has TRBV28 and TRBJ1-1; tentatively, D is TRBD1 (5 bases). Per germline, CDR1 MDHEN and CDR2 SYDVKM. V was clipped by 4 bases and J by 1 base, with 13 bases between them. The CDR3 sequence is 15 residues long. CDR3 in DNA: TGTGCCAGCAGTTCCCAGGGATCGGGGAACACTGAAGCTTTCTTT. This gives the protein CASSSQGSGNTEAFF.

This rearrangement joins TRBV5-1 to TRBJ2-5, with TRBD2 matching 13 bases. The germline V gene encodes CDR1 SGHRS and CDR2 YFSETQ. This CDR3 has 16 residues. Trimming at V came to 4 bases and at J to 4 bases, leaving 7 bases not matched to a gene. The CDR3 bases are TGCGCCAGCAGCCGGACTAGCGGGAGTAGACTAGAGACCCAGTACTTC. It specifies CASSRTSGSRLETQYF.

This clone was detected once. The chain links TRBV27 to TRBJ2-7, with 12 bases that match TRBD1. The CDR3 is 16 amino acids. Losses at the gene ends were 2 bases for V and 6 bases for J; bases not matched to a gene: 8. Per germline, CDR1 MNHEY and CDR2 SMNVEV (reference sequence). The CDR3 protein is CASSLLTGQGAGEQYF. The CDR3 coding sequence is TGTGCCAGCAGTTTACTCACGGGACAGGGGGCTGGCGAGCAGTACTTC.

V and J are TRBV28 and TRBJ1-5, with D unresolved. Per the germline V gene, CDR1 is MDHEN and CDR2 is SYDVKM. There are 13 residues in the CDR3. V lost 3 bases and J lost 1, with 4 bases in between. The DNA for the CDR3 is TGTGCCAGCAGTTTTCGGAGCAATCAGCCCCAGCATTTT. Encoded protein: CASSFRSNQPQHF.

This clone appeared a single time. The chain combines TRBV5-1 with TRBJ2-1; TRBD2 matches at 8 bases. Germline V gene lookup returns CDR1 SGHRS and CDR2 YFSETQ. This CDR3 comprises 15 residues. V shed 5 bases, J shed 0 bases, and the junction held 4 bases outside the gene matches. This CDR3 reads CASSSSGYSYNEQFF. The DNA for the CDR3 is TGCGCCAGCAGTTCTAGCGGGTACTCCTACAATGAGCAGTTCTTC.

This chain uses TRBV28 with TRBJ2-1, with D possibly matching TRBD2 (6 bases). V lost 2 bases to trimming and J lost 3 bases, with 11 bases between them. Germline V CDR1 and CDR2: MDHEN, SYDVKM. The CDR3 sequence is 15 residues long. The CDR3 loop reads CASSLSGWYYNEQFF. As DNA, the CDR3 is TGTGCCAGCAGTTTAAGCGGGTGGTACTACAATGAGCAGTTCTTC.

This clone showed up just a few times. DNA for the CDR3: TGTGCCAGCAGTGAAGCGCTGCGGCCAAACTATGGCTACACCTTC. Translation gives CASSEALRPNYGYTF. The gene calls are TRBV2 and TRBJ1-2; D remains unclear. CDR3 length: 15 residues. With 0 bases removed from V and 2 bases from J, the gap between germline ends came to 10 bases. Germline CDR1 is SNHLY and CDR2 is FYNNEI.

In this sample, this clone turned up a few times. The rearrangement uses TRBV6-5 and TRBJ2-7; 9 bases fit TRBD1. Trimming at V came to 2 bases and at J to 2 bases, leaving 7 bases not matched to a gene. CDR1 is MNHEY, CDR2 SVGAGI, per germline. The CDR3 is 16 residues long. The CDR3: CASSYRTGDPTYEQYF. In nucleotides, the CDR3 is TGTGCCAGCAGTTACCGGACAGGGGATCCGACCTACGAGCAGTACTTC.

The genes are TRBV5-1 and TRBJ2-7, with 8 bases that match TRBD2. V trimming: 0 bases; J trimming: 3 bases; junction bases outside the gene matches: 14. There are 18 residues in the CDR3. The germline gives CDR1 SGHRS, CDR2 YFSETQ. CDR3 amino acids: CASSLEPTSASSRYEQYF. The CDR3 bases are TGCGCCAGCAGCTTGGAACCGACTAGCGCCTCCTCTCGCTACGAGCAGTACTTC.

The CDR3 here is CASHDFLRGTEAFF. In nucleotides, the CDR3 is TGTGCCAGCCATGACTTCCTACGGGGCACTGAAGCTTTCTTT. V usage is TRBV28 and J usage is TRBJ1-1; D is unresolved. The germline V and J ends were trimmed by 8 bases and 4 bases, with 17 bases remaining between them. Germline CDR1 is MDHEN and CDR2 is SYDVKM. This CDR3 has 14 residues.

The chain couples TRBV6-5 to TRBJ1-2, with 9 bases lining up with TRBD1. Germline-derived CDR1 and CDR2 are MNHEY and SVGAGI. V shed 6 bases and J 4 bases; nucleotides not matched to a gene: 9. The CDR3 totals 15 residues. The CDR3 nucleotides are TGTGCCAGCAGCCCCACCGGGACAGGGATCTATGGCTACACCTTC. It encodes CASSPTGTGIYGYTF.

Only one count was recorded for this clone. The rearrangement joins TRBV19 to TRBJ2-7; 14 bases are a match to TRBD2. Germline lookup yields CDR1 LNHDA and CDR2 SQIVND (reference sequence). The CDR3 totals 19 residues. J was trimmed by 5 bases and V by 0 bases; bases with no gene match: 12. The CDR3 here is CASSIEAGTSGSIVHEQYF. The CDR3 bases are TGTGCCAGTAGTATAGAAGCCGGGACTAGCGGGAGTATAGTCCACGAGCAGTACTTC.

This clone was detected only a few times. V usage is TRBV7-8 and J usage is TRBJ1-1; 9 nucleotides align to TRBD1. Germline loops: CDR1 SGHVS, CDR2 FQNEAQ. Trimming took 7 bases from V and 0 from J; bases not matched to a gene: 12. CDR3 length equals 17 residues. This CDR3 is CASNSWVGTGMNTEAFF. The CDR3 DNA sequence: TGTGCCAGCAATTCCTGGGTCGGGACAGGGATGAACACTGAAGCTTTCTTT.

J is TRBJ2-7 and V is TRBV2; TRBD1 matches at 10 bases. V lost 6 bases to trimming and J lost 5 bases; unmatched junction nucleotides: 4. Germline V lookup: CDR1 SNHLY, CDR2 FYNNEI. The CDR3 covers 13 residues. The CDR3 bases are TGTGCCAGCAGGACAGGGGGCTTTCACGAGCAGTACTTC. Encoded protein: CASRTGGFHEQYF.

J is TRBJ1-5 and V is TRBV12-5, with a tentative D call TRBD1 (5 bases). The CDR3 spans 14 residues. Trimming stripped 5 bases from V and 5 bases from J, with 13 bases between. Germline V gives CDR1 LGHNT, CDR2 FRNRAP. CDR3 loop: CASGREGVDQPQHF. In DNA, the CDR3 is TGTGCTAGTGGTCGTGAAGGGGTGGATCAGCCCCAGCATTTT.

This clone was counted only a few times. This chain joins TRBV6-5 and TRBJ2-7, with D possibly matching TRBD2 (5 bases). CDR1 and CDR2 from the germline V gene are MNHEY and SVGAGI. Trimming pared 8 bases from V and 0 bases from J, leaving 17 bases between. This CDR3 spans 15 amino acids. For the CDR3, the DNA is TGTGCCAGCGGGAGATATACTAGGAGCTCCTACGAGCAGTACTTC. It codes for CASGRYTRSSYEQYF.